A selection of T cell receptor beta chains follows, all from one sample in a study of early T cells in non-severe SARS-CoV-2 infection. TCRdb passed the 5' RACE reads through MiXCR, listing each CDR3 protein once. The sample gives some 57,000 distinct CDR3 sequences, roughly 5.9% of which show up once; about 6.8% is in the top ten. Sequenced material: whole blood. All receptors come from an adult who was a healthcare worker with PCR-confirmed SARS-CoV-2 infection or an uninfected control (not recorded which). CDR3s include the opening cysteine and the closing phenylalanine or tryptophan.

>TRBV6-2/TRBV6-3
CASSPTEYNEQFF
>TRBV6-2/TRBV6-3
CASTKGDRAYYGYTF
>TRBV12-3/TRBV12-4
CASRGAIWGIGEQYF
>TRBV20-1
CSASAPGLVDLGEQFF
>TRBV7-2
CASRENRGARTGELFF
>TRBV20-1
CSARDLRLAWNEQFF
>TRBV30
CAWRAQRVKNEQFF
>TRBV12-3/TRBV12-4
CASSLVWTSGRPWSSYEQYF
>TRBV11-2
CASSLYRDPRTSGTGELFF
>TRBV9
CASSVVGGDSEQYF
>TRBV2
CASSLTGFNEKLFF
>TRBV20-1
CSARVRASAGYQPQHF
>TRBV9
CASSPFGTGGYEQYF
>TRBV3-1
CASSQDAQIREQYF
>TRBV7-8
CASSLEVGLYF
>TRBV6-5
CASSHTPGDRVSIVDSPLHF
>TRBV7-9
CASSPGSVSYEQYF
>TRBV19
CASRLAGGPGELFF
>TRBV25-1
CATTGGTQYF
>TRBV7-2
CASSPGAGGFQPQHF
>TRBV7-9
CASSFSPWTVNTEAFF
>TRBV7-2
CASSLETATYNEQFF
>TRBV19
CASNDGLGYSYNEQFF
>TRBV7-9
CASSLLKGGSPYEQYF
>TRBV7-6
CASSLIENEKLFF
>TRBV3-1
CASSQDPQAGEQYF
>TRBV7-2
CASSPHHDGTQYF
>TRBV30
CAGRGSSKNIQYF
>TRBV5-4
CASSNGQVYGYTF
>TRBV12-3/TRBV12-4
CASSSSGANVLTF
>TRBV5-8
CASSLNSGYNEQFF